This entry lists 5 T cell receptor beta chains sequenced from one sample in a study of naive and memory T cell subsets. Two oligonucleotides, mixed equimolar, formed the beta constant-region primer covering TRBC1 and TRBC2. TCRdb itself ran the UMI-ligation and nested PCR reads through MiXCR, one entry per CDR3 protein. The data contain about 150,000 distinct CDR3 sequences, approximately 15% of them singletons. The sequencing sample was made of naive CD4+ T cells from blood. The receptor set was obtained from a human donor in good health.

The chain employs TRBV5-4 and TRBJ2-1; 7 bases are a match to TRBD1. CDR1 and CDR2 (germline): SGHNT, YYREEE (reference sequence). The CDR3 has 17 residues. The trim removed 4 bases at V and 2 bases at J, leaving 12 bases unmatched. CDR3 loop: CASSLHRGPLTYNEQFF. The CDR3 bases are TGTGCCAGCAGCCTACACAGGGGACCCCTCACCTACAATGAGCAGTTCTTC.

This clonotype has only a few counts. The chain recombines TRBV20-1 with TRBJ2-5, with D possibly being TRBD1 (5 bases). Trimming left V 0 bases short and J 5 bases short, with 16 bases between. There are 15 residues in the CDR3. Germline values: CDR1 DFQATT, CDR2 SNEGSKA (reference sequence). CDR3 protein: CSAREGKVGRETQYF. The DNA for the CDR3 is TGCAGTGCTAGAGAGGGGAAAGTGGGGCGCGAGACCCAGTACTTC.

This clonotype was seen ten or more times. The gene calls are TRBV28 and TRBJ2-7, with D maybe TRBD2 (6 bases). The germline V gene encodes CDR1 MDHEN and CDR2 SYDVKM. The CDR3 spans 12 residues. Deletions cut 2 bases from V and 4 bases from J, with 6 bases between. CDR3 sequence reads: CASSLGGYEQYF. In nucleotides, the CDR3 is TGTGCCAGCAGTTTAGGGGGGTACGAGCAGTACTTC.

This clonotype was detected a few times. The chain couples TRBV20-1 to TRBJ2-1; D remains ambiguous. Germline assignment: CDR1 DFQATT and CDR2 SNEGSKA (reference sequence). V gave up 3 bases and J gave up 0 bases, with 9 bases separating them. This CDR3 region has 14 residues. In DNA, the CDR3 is TGCAGTGCTAGGAATTCGGGCTCCTACAATGAGCAGTTCTTC. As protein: CSARNSGSYNEQFF.

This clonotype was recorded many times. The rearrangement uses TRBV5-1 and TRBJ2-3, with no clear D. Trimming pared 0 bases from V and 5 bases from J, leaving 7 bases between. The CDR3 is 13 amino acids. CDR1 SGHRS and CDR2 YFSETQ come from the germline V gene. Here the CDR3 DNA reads TGCGCCAGCAGCTTGGGTGAGGTAGATACGCAGTATTTT. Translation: CASSLGEVDTQYF. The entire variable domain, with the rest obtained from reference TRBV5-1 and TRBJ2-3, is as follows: KAGVTQTPRYLIKTRGQQVTLSCSPISGHRSVSWYQQTPGQGLQFLFEYFSETQRNKGNFPGRFSGRQFSNSRSEMNVSTLELGDSALYLCASSLGEVDTQYFGPGTRLTVL.